What follows describes a single T cell receptor (beta chain). Antigen unknown. The CDR3 has 13 residues. Germline loops: CDR1 MNHNS, CDR2 SASEGT. Trimming left V 1 base short and J 4 bases short, with 5 bases between. This nonspecific control used anti-CD3/anti-CD28 bead stimulation of CD4+ T cells. Sorting selected CD4+ T cells upregulating both CD40 ligand and CD69. For at least 4 years, plasma HIV-1 RNA was undetectable (<50 copies/mL). This sample was taken from a study of persistence of HIV-infected CD4 T cells. This was the immunoSEQ version 4 assay in survey mode. Some clones are missing from TCRdb's copy, which holds only in-frame ones; the method was immunoSEQ multiplex PCR. The profile shows 40,000 or so clones, about 88% of them singletons.

This specimen consisted of CD4+ T cells sorted from PBMCs after approximately 20-hour stimulation, obtained from a patient who received antiretroviral therapy. This rearrangement joins TRBV6-1 to TRBJ1-3; no clear D. The origin of this receptor is an adult woman with HIV who was CMV-seropositive. CDR3 DNA: TGTGCCAGCAGTGAAGTTAGAGGAAACACCATATATTTT. Translated: CASSEVRGNTIYF.